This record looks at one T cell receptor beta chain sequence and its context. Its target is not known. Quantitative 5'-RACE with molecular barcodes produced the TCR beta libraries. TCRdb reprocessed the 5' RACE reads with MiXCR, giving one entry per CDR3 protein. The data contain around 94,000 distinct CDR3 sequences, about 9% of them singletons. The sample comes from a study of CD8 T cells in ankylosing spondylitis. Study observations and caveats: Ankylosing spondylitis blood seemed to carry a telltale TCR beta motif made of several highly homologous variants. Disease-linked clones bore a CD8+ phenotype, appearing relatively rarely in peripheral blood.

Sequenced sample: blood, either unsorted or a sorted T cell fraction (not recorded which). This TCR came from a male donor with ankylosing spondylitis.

The CDR3 nucleotides read TGTGCCAGCAGTGGGCGAACTAGCGGGGACCACTCTGGGGCCAACGTCCTGACTTTC. Translated, it gives CASSGRTSGDHSGANVLTF. V gene TRBV25-1 combines with J gene TRBJ2-6; 10 bases line up with TRBD2. The ends lost 4 bases at V and 0 bases at J; junction bases unmatched: 9. There are 19 residues in the CDR3. Germline CDR1 reads MGHDK; CDR2 reads SYGVNS.